The 13 T cell receptor beta chains in this list originate from one sample, sequenced in a study of T cells in Graves' hyperthyroidism and ophthalmopathy. Amplified TCR beta CDR3 regions derived from RNA transcripts. During a first-round RT-PCR of the TCR CDR3, the HTBI primer set was used. TCRdb reprocessed the multiplex PCR reads via MiXCR and lists one record per CDR3 protein. The data hold over 700,000 distinct CDR3 sequences, with approximately 36% observed a single time. Sample: blood. All receptors derive from a woman aged 40-49 years with Graves' hyperthyroidism.

In this sample, this clonotype turned up many times. V and J are TRBV10-3 and TRBJ2-2, with D perhaps matching TRBD2 (6 bases). The V gene lost 4 bases and the J gene lost 6 bases, with 12 bases spanning the gap. Per germline, CDR1 ENHRY and CDR2 SYGVKD. This CDR3 contains 14 residues. CDR3 region: CAISVRRVPGELFF. In nucleotides, the CDR3 is TGTGCCATCAGTGTTCGGAGGGTTCCCGGGGAGCTGTTTTTT.

This clonotype has ten or more counts. The chain recombines TRBV7-9 with TRBJ1-1; D is perhaps TRBD1 (5 bases). Germline lookup yields CDR1 SEHNR and CDR2 FQNEAQ (reference sequence). This CDR3 contains 14 residues. Trimming removed 2 bases from V and 5 bases from J, with 12 bases in between. The CDR3, as DNA: TGTGCCAGCAGCTTAATGGGGCTGGGTACTGAAGCTTTCTTT. The encoded protein is CASSLMGLGTEAFF.

This clonotype was counted ten times or more. V usage is TRBV20-1 and J usage is TRBJ2-5; D ambiguous. V was pared by 0 bases and J by 5 bases, with 13 bases between. Germline V CDR1 and CDR2: DFQATT, SNEGSKA (reference sequence). CDR3 length: 14 amino acids. Here the CDR3 reads CSARDRAYVETQYF. Here the CDR3 DNA reads TGCAGTGCTAGAGATCGCGCTTATGTGGAGACCCAGTACTTC.

This sequence joins TRBV10-3 and TRBJ1-5; D is possibly TRBD1 (5 bases). The CDR3 contains 14 residues. Germline CDR1 and CDR2: ENHRY and SYGVKD. The V gene lost 0 bases and the J gene lost 11 bases, with 14 bases spanning the gap. The CDR3 DNA reads TGTGCCATCAGTGAGTCAGGGGAAGGAGAGACCCAGCATTTT. It is translated as CAISESGEGETQHF.

Concerning this clonotype: Just one base apart from a much larger clone, this may be a read error. The rearrangement joins TRBV6-5 to TRBJ2-7, with 7 bases lining up with TRBD1. The CDR3 runs to 14 residues. Per germline, CDR1 MNHEY and CDR2 SVGAGI. The CDR3 DNA follows: TGTGCCGGCAGTACCGGGACAGACTCTACGAGGCAGTACTTC. Encoded protein: CAGSTGTDSTRQYF.

This clonotype was found many times. The chain links TRBV19 to TRBJ1-5; D may be TRBD1 (6 bases). Germline loops: CDR1 LNHDA, CDR2 SQIVND (reference sequence). The V end lost 10 bases, the J end lost 3 bases, and 16 bases lay between the germline ends. This CDR3 region has 14 residues. CDR3 in DNA: TGTGCCACTAGAGGAGGACAGTTCAATCAGCCCCAGCATTTT. Its translation: CATRGGQFNQPQHF.

This chain links TRBV10-3 with TRBJ1-6; D not resolved. The length of the CDR3 is 14 residues. Germline V gene data show CDR1 as ENHRY and CDR2 as SYGVKD. Trimming left V 7 bases short and J 7 bases short, with 14 bases between. The CDR3 coding sequence is TGTGCCATCAAAGATCGGAACGGCAATTCACCCCTCCACTTT. Translating gives CAIKDRNGNSPLHF.

The CDR3 spells CASSYAANTIYF. Here the CDR3 DNA reads TGTGCCAGCAGTTACGCTGCAAACACCATATATTTT. V gene TRBV6-5 combines with J gene TRBJ1-3; D call uncertain. The CDR3 loop spans 12 amino acids. V was pared by 2 bases and J by 6 bases, with 5 bases between. Per germline, CDR1 MNHEY and CDR2 SVGAGI.

This clonotype was picked up a small number of times. V and J are TRBV5-8 and TRBJ2-2; maybe TRBD1 (5 bases). Trimming removed 1 base at V and 5 bases at J, with 12 bases between. Looked up from germline, CDR1 is SGHTS and CDR2 is YDEGEE. The CDR3 covers 15 residues. CDR3 in DNA: TGTGCCAGCAGCTTGCGGGCAGGGTATACCGGGGAGCTGTTTTTT. This gives the protein CASSLRAGYTGELFF.

V is TRBV10-3 and J is TRBJ2-2, with D perhaps TRBD1 or TRBD2 (5 bases each). Looked up from germline, CDR1 is ENHRY and CDR2 is SYGVKD. The CDR3 totals 16 residues. The V and J ends lost 5 bases and 3 bases respectively, with 16 bases between them. CDR3 bases: TGTGCCATCAGTTTTTCCGGGACGGGTCACACCGGGGAGCTGTTTTTT. It specifies CAISFSGTGHTGELFF.

This clonotype was counted between two and nine times. V and J are TRBV4-3 and TRBJ1-1; D is unresolved. The CDR3 runs to 13 residues. Trimming stripped 0 bases from V and 8 bases from J, with 10 bases between. The germline CDR1 and CDR2 sequences are LGHNA and YSLEER. The CDR3 loop reads CASSQEAQFEAFF. The CDR3 DNA is TGCGCCAGCAGCCAAGAGGCCCAATTCGAAGCTTTCTTT.

V gene TRBV10-3 combines with J gene TRBJ2-6; TRBD1 might be the D (6 bases). V was pared by 2 bases and J by 0 bases, with 14 bases between. Germline CDR1 and CDR2: ENHRY and SYGVKD. CDR3 length equals 18 residues. CDR3 in DNA: TGTGCCATCAGTGAGAAAGTGGACAGATACTCTGGGGCCAACGTCCTGACTTTC. This gives the protein CAISEKVDRYSGANVLTF.

V usage is TRBV7-4 and J usage is TRBJ1-3; possibly TRBD1 for D (5 bases). The germline CDR1 and CDR2 sequences are SGHVT and SQSDAQ. The CDR3 has 16 amino acids. The V gene lost 1 base and the J gene lost 0 bases, with 10 bases spanning the gap. CDR3 DNA sequence: TGTGCCAGCAGCTTAGGGGGCCAAGTCTCTGGAAACACCATATATTTT. Protein: CASSLGGQVSGNTIYF.